Below are 26 T cell receptor beta chains sequenced from a single sample in a study of tumor-infiltrating lymphocytes in primary liver carcinoma. Co-extraction of RNA and DNA was performed on about 18-33 mg of unsorted bulk tissue. With around 490 ng total RNA as template and a constant-region primer, TCR beta cDNA was made. Three-round nested multiplex PCR performed with slightly modified ARM-PCR produced the TCR beta libraries. Amplification in the first two PCR rounds was performed using TRBV1-TRBV30 forward primers and a C-beta reverse primer for roughly 9 cycles each. TCRdb itself ran the multiplex PCR reads through MiXCR, one entry per CDR3 protein. The sample holds over 95,000 distinct CDR3 sequences, almost 70% seen once. Sequencing was carried out using liver tumor tissue from sampling region 5. Subset described: tumor region T5, tumor centre. These receptors originate from a woman aged 60 to 75 with primary liver carcinoma and hepatitis B virus infection.

As concerns this clonotype: This may arise from a read error, as a much more abundant clone is one base away. The chain links TRBV19 to TRBJ2-2; no clear D. Germline loops: CDR1 LNHDA, CDR2 SQIVND (reference sequence). CDR3 length equals 14 residues. DNA for the CDR3: TGTACCAGTACCGCCGTCTATCCTAGCGGGGAGCTGTTTTTT. Protein product: CTSTAVYPSGELFF. Drawing the rest from reference TRBV19 and TRBJ2-2, the complete variable domain is DGGITQSPKYLFRKEGQNVTLSCEQNLNHDAMYWYRQDPGQGLRLIYYSQIVNDFQKGDIAEGYSVSREKKESFPLTVTSAQKNPTAFYLCTSTAVYPSGELFFGEGSRLTVL.

Remarks on this clonotype: At one boundary the junction diverges from the germline segment, which might be a read error. The CDR3 DNA reads TGTGCCAGCAGACTAGTGAGAAGATACGAGCAGCACTTC. The encoded protein is CASRLVRRYEQHF. V gene TRBV6-5 combines with J gene TRBJ2-7; D possibly corresponds to TRBD2 (5 bases). The CDR3 is made up of 13 amino acids. CDR1 is MNHEY and CDR2 is SVGAGI in the germline V gene.

As regards this clonotype: This sequence may be a read error, since a much larger clone differs from it by one base. CDR3 in DNA: TGTGCCTGGAGTGTGTTGAACGGGAGGGCCGTTGAGCAGTTCTTC. Translated: CAWSVLNGRAVEQFF. The genes are TRBV30 and TRBJ2-1; 8 bases are shared with TRBD2. After removal of 0 bases from V and 9 bases from J, the junction contained 10 bases not matched to a gene. Germline CDR1 reads GTSNPN; CDR2 reads SVGIG (reference sequence). CDR3 length: 15 amino acids.

Only a few counts were recorded for this clonotype. A much larger clone is a single base away; this may be a read error. In DNA form, the CDR3 reads TGTGCCAGCAGTAGCAACCAGGCGAACTACGAGCAGTACTTC. This sequence encodes CASSSNQANYEQYF. This chain connects TRBV6-6 to TRBJ2-7; D gene unclear. V lost 5 bases to trimming and J lost 3 bases, with 14 bases between them. Germline lookup yields CDR1 MNHNY and CDR2 SVGAGI (reference sequence). The CDR3 extends over 14 amino acids.

In the case of this clonotype: One junction end does not reproduce the germline sequence, and a read error may be involved. This chain joins TRBV11-1 and TRBJ2-7, with D perhaps given as TRBD1 or TRBD2 (5 bases each). Germline lookup yields CDR1 SGHAT and CDR2 FQDESV (reference sequence). The CDR3 is made up of 14 amino acids. The CDR3 is CTSSLWGTSYDQYF. In DNA, the CDR3 is TGTACCAGCAGCCTTTGGGGGACCTCCTACGATCAGTACTTC.

A note on this clonotype: At one boundary the junction diverges from the germline segment, which might be a read error. The chain has TRBV5-4 and TRBJ2-4, with D maybe TRBD2 (5 bases). Germline CDR1 and CDR2: SGHNT and YYREEE (reference sequence). This CDR3 is built from 15 residues. The DNA of the CDR3 is TGTGCCAGCAGCTATGTGGGAGACAACAAAAACATTCAGTACTTT. It translates to CASSYVGDNKNIQYF.

This clonotype was detected a few times. The rearrangement joins TRBV28 to TRBJ2-2; TRBD2 aligns across 9 bases. The germline gives CDR1 MDHEN, CDR2 SYDVKM. CDR3 length: 17 residues. Trimming at V came to 6 bases and at J to 5 bases, leaving 13 bases not matched to a gene. CDR3 region: CASSSSAASGITGELFF. In nucleotides, the CDR3 is TGTGCCAGCAGCTCATCCGCGGCTAGCGGGATTACCGGGGAGCTGTTTTTT.

This chain joins TRBV4-1 and TRBJ2-7, with 9 bases lining up with TRBD1. The V gene's germline CDR1 is MGHRA and CDR2 YSYEKL. After removal of 3 bases from V and 6 bases from J, the junction contained 9 bases not matched to a gene. The CDR3 spans 15 residues. CDR3 in DNA: TGCGCCAGCAGCCAGATACCGGGACAGGGCTCCGAGCAGTACTTC. This gives the protein CASSQIPGQGSEQYF.

Comment on this clonotype: A much larger clone differs from this one at a single base, so this may be a read error. This chain uses TRBV5-4 with TRBJ2-7; TRBD2 is a possible D gene (7 bases). Germline CDR1 and CDR2: SGHNT and YYREEE (reference sequence). With 8 bases removed from V and 1 base from J, the gap between germline ends came to 19 bases. This CDR3 spans 15 amino acids. In DNA, the CDR3 is TGTGCCAGAAGCCGGGGGGTGACAGGTTCCTACGAGCAGTACTTC. It specifies CARSRGVTGSYEQYF.

This chain connects TRBV6-1 to TRBJ2-7; D possibly corresponds to TRBD1 (6 bases). V shed 6 bases and J shed 1 base, with 19 bases lying between them. CDR1 is MNHNS, CDR2 SASEGT, per germline. CDR3 length: 16 amino acids. The CDR3 DNA is TGTGCCAGCAGCGATGCACCGGGACATGTTTCCTACGAGCAGTACTTC. Residues: CASSDAPGHVSYEQYF.

This clonotype was found many times. The chain has TRBV5-1 and TRBJ2-1, with TRBD2 identical over 10 bases. CDR3 length equals 14 residues. With 6 bases clipped from V and 8 bases from J, the junction kept 8 bases outside the gene matches. Germline V CDR1 and CDR2: SGHRS, YFSETQ. CDR3 protein: CASKSGRAEDEQFF. CDR3 bases: TGCGCCAGCAAAAGCGGGAGGGCCGAGGATGAGCAGTTCTTC.

The CDR3 DNA sequence: TGCAGCCTAAGCCTCCAGGCCACAGATATGCTGTATTTT. Translating it yields CSLSLQATDMLYF. V usage is TRBV29-1 and J usage is TRBJ2-3, with D uncertain. This CDR3 region has 13 residues. Germline-derived CDR1 and CDR2 are SQVTM and ANQGSEA. V lost 8 bases, J lost 14 bases, and 26 bases lay in between.

This clonotype has at least ten counts. V gene TRBV5-1 combines with J gene TRBJ2-3; no definite D call. The CDR3 spans 12 residues. CDR1 SGHRS and CDR2 YFSETQ come from the germline V gene. V was cut by 4 bases and J by 3 bases, with 6 bases left in between. The CDR3 here is CASSPGTDTQYF. The CDR3 DNA sequence: TGCGCCAGCAGCCCCGGGACAGATACGCAGTATTTT.

Notes on this clonotype: One end of the junction does not line up with germline, which may come from a read error. The rearrangement uses TRBV4-2 and TRBJ2-1, with TRBD2 matching 10 bases. Germline lookup yields CDR1 LGHNA and CDR2 YNFKEQ. The CDR3 extends over 16 amino acids. Here the CDR3 reads CANSIRTSGLYNEQFF. Here the CDR3 DNA reads TGTGCCAACAGCATCCGGACTAGCGGCCTTTACAATGAGCAGTTTTTC.

As concerns this clonotype: A read error may account for a junction end that differs from germline. The DNA for the CDR3 is TGTGCCAACAGCTTAACCCACGCACAGGGGTACAGGGATGAGCAGTTCTTC. This translates into CANSLTHAQGYRDEQFF. The chain joins TRBV11-2 to TRBJ2-1; TRBD1 agrees at 7 bases. CDR3 length: 17 residues. Germline CDR1 and CDR2: SGHAT and FQNNGV.

Remarks on this clonotype: A much larger clone differs from this one at a single base, so this may be a read error. V and J are TRBV28 and TRBJ2-1; 8 bases are a match to TRBD2. The CDR3 is made up of 14 amino acids. Germline CDR1 and CDR2: MDHEN and SYDVKM. The CDR3 here is CASSFSGIDNELFF. The CDR3 nucleotides are TGTGCCAGCAGTTTTAGCGGGATCGACAATGAGCTGTTCTTC. Together with reference TRBV28 and TRBJ2-1, the CDR3 gives the full variable domain: DVKVTQSSRYLVKRTGEKVFLECVQDMDHENMFWYRQDPGLGLRLIYFSYDVKMKEKGDIPEGYSVSREKKERFSLILESASTNQTSMYLCASSFSGIDNELFFGPGTRLTVL.

Remarks on this clonotype: A read error may be the cause here, since a much bigger clone is one base away. This chain connects TRBV7-9 to TRBJ2-2; D is unresolved. This CDR3 spans 15 amino acids. Germline CDR1 SEHNR, CDR2 FQNEAQ (reference sequence). Trimming pared 3 bases from V and 1 base from J, leaving 9 bases between. The CDR3 loop is CASSFGVMNTGELFF. The DNA of the CDR3 is TGTGCCAGCAGCTTTGGGGTGATGAACACCGGGGAGCTGTTTTTT.

The chain employs TRBV12-3 or TRBV12-4 and TRBJ2-5, with 7 bases identical to TRBD1. There are 14 residues in the CDR3. Trimming cost V 5 bases and J 5 bases; bases outside gene matches: 8. The CDR3 DNA is TGTGCCAGCAGTGCCGCAGGGGGAGCGGAGACCCAGTACTTC. As protein: CASSAAGGAETQYF.

This clonotype was seen only once. The CDR3 does not end in the conserved phenylalanine or tryptophan, so this is likely a read error. The V call is TRBV14, the J call TRBJ2-2, with 11 bases matching TRBD2. Germline loops: CDR1 SGHDN, CDR2 FVKESK. This CDR3 contains 15 residues. This CDR3 is CASSHGLAGTGKLFL. CDR3 nucleotide sequence: TGTGCCAGCAGCCACGGACTAGCGGGCACCGGGAAGCTGTTTCTT.

About this clonotype: The junction does not match germline at one end; this may be a read error. This CDR3 is CAISSTAGIGGTDTRYF. Written as DNA, the CDR3 is TGTGCCATCAGCTCAACGGCCGGGATAGGGGGCACAGATACGCGGTATTTT. The V gene is TRBV10-3, the J gene TRBJ2-3; 7 nucleotides align to TRBD1. CDR1 ENHRY and CDR2 SYGVKD come from the germline V gene. This CDR3 spans 17 amino acids.

As for this clonotype: A much more abundant neighbour one base away suggests this may be a read error. This chain uses TRBV14 with TRBJ2-1; 7 nucleotides align to TRBD2. The CDR3 contains 15 residues. Trimming removed 4 bases from V and 3 bases from J; junction bases left unmatched: 6. Germline V gene lookup returns CDR1 SGHDN and CDR2 FVKESK. The CDR3 protein is CASSPLARGYNEQFF. The CDR3 DNA reads TGTGCCAGCAGCCCACTAGCGCGCGGCTACAATGAGCAGTTCTTC. Full variable domain (outside the CDR3, taken from reference TRBV14 and TRBJ2-1): EAGVTQFPSHSVIEKGQTVTLRCDPISGHDNLYWYRRVMGKEIKFLLHFVKESKQDESGMPNNRFLAERTGGTYSTLKVQPAELEDSGVYFCASSPLARGYNEQFFGPGTRLTVL.

The sample holds many counts of this clonotype. The chain recombines TRBV12-3 or TRBV12-4 with TRBJ1-2; 12 bases are shared with TRBD1. The length of the CDR3 is 14 residues. With 7 bases clipped from V and 8 bases from J, the junction kept 8 bases outside the gene matches. The chain's CDR3 is CASTRGTGGVGYTF. The CDR3 DNA reads TGTGCCAGCACCCGAGGGACAGGGGGCGTCGGCTACACCTTC.

The chain employs TRBV6-1 and TRBJ2-1; TRBD1 matches 8 bases. The V gene's germline CDR1 is MNHNS and CDR2 SASEGT. J was trimmed by 14 bases and V by 3 bases; bases with no gene match: 12. The CDR3 has 14 residues. This CDR3 is CASSEEQGVSEEFF. In nucleotides, the CDR3 is TGTGCCAGCAGTGAGGAACAGGGGGTTTCCGAGGAGTTCTTC.

To note about this clonotype: This could be a read error, since a much larger clone is one nucleotide away. The chain carries TRBV5-1 and TRBJ2-7, with 8 bases identical to TRBD2. The CDR3 has 14 residues. Germline values: CDR1 SGHRS, CDR2 YFSETQ. The CDR3 reads CTSSLGTRRDEQYF. In DNA, the CDR3 is TGCACCAGCAGCTTGGGGACTAGAAGAGACGAGCAGTACTTC.

This clonotype has a handful of counts. A read error may explain this, as a much larger clone is one base away. The chain links TRBV7-9 to TRBJ1-2; the D gene is possibly TRBD1 (6 bases). This CDR3 contains 12 residues. CDR1 and CDR2 (germline): SEHNR, FQNEAQ (reference sequence). The V and J ends lost 4 bases and 10 bases respectively, with 13 bases between them. This chain's CDR3 is CASSSPTGLYTF. The CDR3 DNA reads as TGTGCCAGCAGCTCACCTACAGGGCTCTACACCTTC. The whole variable domain, filled in from reference TRBV7-9 and TRBJ1-2, reads DTGVSQNPRHKITKRGQNVTFRCDPISEHNRLYWYRQTLGQGPEFLTYFQNEAQLEKSRLLSDRFSAERPKGSFSTLEIQRTEQGDSAMYLCASSSPTGLYTFGSGTRLTVV.

The CDR3 spells CATSEREDDEQFF. Here the CDR3 DNA reads TGCGCCACCAGTGAGCGTGAGGACGATGAGCAGTTCTTC. The J gene is TRBJ2-1, the V gene TRBV5-1; no clear D. This CDR3 has 13 amino acids. V dropped 9 bases and J dropped 8 bases, with 18 bases sitting between them. Germline lookup yields CDR1 SGHRS and CDR2 YFSETQ. The variable domain in full, completed from reference TRBV5-1 and TRBJ2-1, reads KAGVTQTPRYLIKTRGQQVTLSCSPISGHRSVSWYQQTPGQGLQFLFEYFSETQRNKGNFPGRFSGRQFSNSRSEMNVSTLELGDSALYLCATSEREDDEQFFGPGTRLTVL.